This TCR beta chain originates from a study of blood T cell repertoires in COVID-19. Followed over time, Seattle patients had been enrolled while infection was active. The sample holds one count of this clone. In the authors' workflow: Using reference gene primer amplification, nucleated cell counts were estimated. TCRdb's table, derived via immunoSEQ multiplex PCR, lists solely in-frame clones and lacks some. V, J and clone size were drawn from that table, and D and trimming were deduced from the DNA. The sample lists 150,000 to 200,000 clones; 80% to 95% were seen once. The CDR3 consists of 12 residues. Germline V gives CDR1 MNHEY, CDR2 SMNVEV (reference sequence). Trimming left V 2 bases short and J 7 bases short, with 6 bases between.

The sequenced material came from peripheral blood. The TCR comes from a man aged 30-40 years with COVID-19, enrolled during active disease. The chain carries TRBV27 and TRBJ1-5; tentative D call: TRBD1 (6 bases). In DNA, the CDR3 is TGTGCCAGCAGTTTAAGGGGGCAGCCCCAGCATTTT. Protein: CASSLRGQPQHF.